Listed here is a single TCR beta chain. What it recognizes is unknown. The PCR used 60 Vbeta and 13 Jbeta primers. TCRdb keeps only in-frame clones here, not all; method: immunoSEQ multiplex PCR. The sample comprises 150,000 to 180,000 clones, 80% of which are singletons, and around 13% rests with the top ten. The donors (healthy individuals) were bone marrow donors. These data are taken from a study of cytomegalovirus exposure and HLA in healthy donors. Whole-study results and caveats: As confirmed in vitro, three CMV-associated chains were specific for CMV antigens. Sequencing likely generated an artifact that appeared as a cluster of highly shared sequence variants. The productive fraction for most TCR beta V segments was about 90% or about 30% in an earlier analysis.

Germline loops: CDR1 SGHVS, CDR2 FQNEAQ. The CDR3 is 15 residues long. J was trimmed by 6 bases and V by 4 bases; bases with no gene match: 11. V usage is TRBV7-8 and J usage is TRBJ1-1, with 7 bases aligning to TRBD1. The specimen was PBMCs. The receptor's source is a man between 25 and 39 years old in good health and CMV-seropositive. CDR3 bases: TGTGCCAGCAGCTCCTCGACAGGGATAAGCGCTGAAGCTTTCTTT. It is translated as CASSSSTGISAEAFF.